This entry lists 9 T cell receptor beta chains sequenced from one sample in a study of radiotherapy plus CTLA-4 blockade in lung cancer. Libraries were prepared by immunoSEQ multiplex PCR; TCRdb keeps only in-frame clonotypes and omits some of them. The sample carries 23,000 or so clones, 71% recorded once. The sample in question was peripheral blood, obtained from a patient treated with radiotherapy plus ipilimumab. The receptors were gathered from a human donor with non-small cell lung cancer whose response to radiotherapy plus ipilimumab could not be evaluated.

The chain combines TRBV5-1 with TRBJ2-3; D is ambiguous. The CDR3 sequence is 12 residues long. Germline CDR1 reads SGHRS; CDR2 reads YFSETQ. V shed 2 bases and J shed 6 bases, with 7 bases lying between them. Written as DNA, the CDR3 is TGCGCCAGCAGCTTCAACGCGGATACGCAGTATTTT. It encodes CASSFNADTQYF.

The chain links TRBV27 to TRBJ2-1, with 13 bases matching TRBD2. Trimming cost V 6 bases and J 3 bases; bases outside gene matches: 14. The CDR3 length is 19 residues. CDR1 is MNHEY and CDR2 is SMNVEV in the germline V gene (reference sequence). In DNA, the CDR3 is TGTGCCAGCAGACCCGGGACTAGCGGGAAAAGCAGGGACTACAATGAGCAGTTCTTC. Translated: CASRPGTSGKSRDYNEQFF.

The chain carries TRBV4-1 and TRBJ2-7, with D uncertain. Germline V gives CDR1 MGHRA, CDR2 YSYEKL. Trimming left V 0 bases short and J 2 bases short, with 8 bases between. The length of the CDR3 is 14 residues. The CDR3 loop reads CASSQERVAYEQYF. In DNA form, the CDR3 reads TGCGCCAGCAGCCAAGAGCGCGTAGCCTACGAGCAGTACTTC.

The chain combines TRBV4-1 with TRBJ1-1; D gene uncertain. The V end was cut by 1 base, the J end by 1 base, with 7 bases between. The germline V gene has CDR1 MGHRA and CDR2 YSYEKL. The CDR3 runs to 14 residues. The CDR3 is CASSQGGANTEAFF. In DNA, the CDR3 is TGCGCCAGCAGCCAAGGAGGAGCGAACACTGAAGCTTTCTTT.

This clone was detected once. In nucleotides, the CDR3 is TGTGCCAGCAGCCTACAGGGATCCGCTAACTATGGCTACACCTTC. Its protein is CASSLQGSANYGYTF. J is TRBJ1-2 and V is TRBV7-9; tentative D call: TRBD1 (6 bases). V gave up 5 bases and J gave up 0 bases, with 13 bases separating them. The CDR3 has 15 amino acids. The germline V gene encodes CDR1 SEHNR and CDR2 FQNEAQ (reference sequence).

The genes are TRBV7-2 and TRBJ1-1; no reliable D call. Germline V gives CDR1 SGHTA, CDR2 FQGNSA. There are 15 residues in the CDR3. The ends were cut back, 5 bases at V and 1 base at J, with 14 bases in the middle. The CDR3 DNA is TGTGCCAGCAGCCGCCCCCCAGGCTGGAACACTGAAGCTTTCTTT. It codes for CASSRPPGWNTEAFF.

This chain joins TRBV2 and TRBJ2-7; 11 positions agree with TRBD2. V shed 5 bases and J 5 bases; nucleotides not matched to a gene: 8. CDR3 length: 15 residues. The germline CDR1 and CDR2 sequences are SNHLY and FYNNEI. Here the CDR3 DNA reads TGTGCCAGCAGTACGGTAGCGGGAGGGCCTGACGAGCAGTACTTC. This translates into CASSTVAGGPDEQYF.

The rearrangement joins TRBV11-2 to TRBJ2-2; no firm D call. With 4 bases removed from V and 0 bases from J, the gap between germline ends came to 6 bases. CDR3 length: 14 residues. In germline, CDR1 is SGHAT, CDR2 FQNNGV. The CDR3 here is CASSSLSNTGELFF. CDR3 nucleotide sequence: TGTGCCAGCAGCTCCCTCTCGAACACCGGGGAGCTGTTTTTT.

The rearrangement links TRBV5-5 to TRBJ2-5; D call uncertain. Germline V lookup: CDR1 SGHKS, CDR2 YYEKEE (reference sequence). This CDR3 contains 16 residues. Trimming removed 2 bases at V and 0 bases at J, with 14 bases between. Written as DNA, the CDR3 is TGTGCCAGCAGCTTTGTTAGCCCCGCGTACCAAGAGACCCAGTACTTC. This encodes CASSFVSPAYQETQYF.